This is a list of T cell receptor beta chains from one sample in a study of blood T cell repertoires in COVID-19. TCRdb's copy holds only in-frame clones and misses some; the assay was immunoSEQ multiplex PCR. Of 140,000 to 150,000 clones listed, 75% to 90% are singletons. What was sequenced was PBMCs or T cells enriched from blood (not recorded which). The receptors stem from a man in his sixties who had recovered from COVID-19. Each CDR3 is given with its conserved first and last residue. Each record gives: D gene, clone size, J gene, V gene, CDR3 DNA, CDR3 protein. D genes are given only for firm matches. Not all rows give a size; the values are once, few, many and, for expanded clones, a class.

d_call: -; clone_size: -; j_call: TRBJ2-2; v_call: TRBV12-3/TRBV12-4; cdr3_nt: TGTGCCAGCAGTAGGGTCAACAGGGGGGAGCTGTTTTTT; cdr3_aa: CASSRVNRGELFF
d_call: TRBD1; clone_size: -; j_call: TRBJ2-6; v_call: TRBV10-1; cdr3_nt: TGCGCCAGCAGCCCCGGGACAGGGACCTCTGGGGCCAACGTCCTGACTTTC; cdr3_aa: CASSPGTGTSGANVLTF
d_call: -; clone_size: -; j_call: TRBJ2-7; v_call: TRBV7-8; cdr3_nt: TGTGCCAGCAGCTTAGCGCAGGGGAACCACGAGCAGTACTTC; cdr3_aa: CASSLAQGNHEQYF
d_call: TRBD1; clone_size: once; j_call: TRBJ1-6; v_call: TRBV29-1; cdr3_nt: TGCAGCGTTGAAGGACAGGGAAGCTCCTATAATTCACCCCTCCACTTT; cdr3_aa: CSVEGQGSSYNSPLHF
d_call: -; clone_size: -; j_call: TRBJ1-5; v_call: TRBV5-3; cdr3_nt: TGTGCCAGAAGCTCGTCCGGAGGGCATCAGCCCCAGCATTTT; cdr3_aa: CARSSSGGHQPQHF
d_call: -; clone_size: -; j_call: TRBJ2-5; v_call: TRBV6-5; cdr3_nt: TGTGCCAGCAGCCCCGGGAAGCGAAACCAAGAGACCCAGTACTTC; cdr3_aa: CASSPGKRNQETQYF
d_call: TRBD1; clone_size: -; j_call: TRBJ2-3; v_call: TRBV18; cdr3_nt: TGTGCCAGCTCGGTCAGGGGGACACAAGACAGCACAGATACGCAGTATTTT; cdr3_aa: CASSVRGTQDSTDTQYF
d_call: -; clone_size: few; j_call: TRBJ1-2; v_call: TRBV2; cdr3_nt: TGTGCCAGCAGTGATGCGGGGGCGGGTGGCTACACCTTC; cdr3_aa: CASSDAGAGGYTF
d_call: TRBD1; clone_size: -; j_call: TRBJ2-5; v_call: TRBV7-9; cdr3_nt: TGTGCCAGCAGTACAGGGGGGGAGACCCAGTACTTC; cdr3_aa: CASSTGGETQYF
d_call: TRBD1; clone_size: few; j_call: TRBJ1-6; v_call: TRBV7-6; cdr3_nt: TGTGCCAGCAGCTTAGGGCCCCAGGGACAGGGGAATTCACCCCTCCACTTT; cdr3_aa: CASSLGPQGQGNSPLHF
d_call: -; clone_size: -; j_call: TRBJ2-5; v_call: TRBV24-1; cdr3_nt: TGTGCCACCAGTGAGGCACCGCCGAAGGAGGAGACCCAGTACTTC; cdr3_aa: CATSEAPPKEETQYF
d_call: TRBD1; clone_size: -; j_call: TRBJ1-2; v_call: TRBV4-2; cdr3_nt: TGTGCCAGCAGCCGCGACAGGGGGATGGTCTATGGCTACACCTTC; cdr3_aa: CASSRDRGMVYGYTF
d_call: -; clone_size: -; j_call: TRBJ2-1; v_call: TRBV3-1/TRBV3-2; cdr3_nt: TGTGCCAGCAGCCCCGGGACATACAATGAGCAGTTCTTC; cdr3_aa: CASSPGTYNEQFF
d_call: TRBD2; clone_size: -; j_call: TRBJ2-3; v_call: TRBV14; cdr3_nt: TGTGCCAGCTCTGCACGAGCGGGGGCGCTCACAGATACGCAGTATTTT; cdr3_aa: CASSARAGALTDTQYF
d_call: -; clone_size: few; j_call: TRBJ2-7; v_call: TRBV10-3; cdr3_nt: TGTGCCACGGCCGGGACAAGCTCCTACGAGCAGTACTTC; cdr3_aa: CATAGTSSYEQYF
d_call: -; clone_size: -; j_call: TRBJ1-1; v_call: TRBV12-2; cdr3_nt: TGTGCAAGTTGCCCAGGAGAAGCTTTCTTT; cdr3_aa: CASCPGEAFF
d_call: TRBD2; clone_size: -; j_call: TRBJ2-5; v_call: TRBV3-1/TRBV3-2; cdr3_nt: TGTGCCACTACGGGGGTAGCGGGGGCTCTAGGAGAGACCCAGTACTTC; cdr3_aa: CATTGVAGALGETQYF
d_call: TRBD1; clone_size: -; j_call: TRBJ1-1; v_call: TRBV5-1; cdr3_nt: TGCGCCAGCAGCTGGTACCGACAGGGGCCTAACACTGAAGCTTTCTTT; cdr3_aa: CASSWYRQGPNTEAFF
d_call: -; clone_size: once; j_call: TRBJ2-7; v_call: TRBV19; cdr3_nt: TGTGCCAGTGCAACGCGCCCGGGGTTGGCTAGGTTCTACGAGCAGTACTTC; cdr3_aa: CASATRPGLARFYEQYF
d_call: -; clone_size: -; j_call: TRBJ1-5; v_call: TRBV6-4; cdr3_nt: TGTGCCAGCAGTGTAGAGCTAAATCAGCCCCAGCATTTT; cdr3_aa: CASSVELNQPQHF
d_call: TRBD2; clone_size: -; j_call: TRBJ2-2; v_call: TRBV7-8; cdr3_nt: TGTGCCAGCAGCCCCAGAGGTCTCCGGGAGGGCCGCGGGGAGCTGTTTTTT; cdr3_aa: CASSPRGLREGRGELFF
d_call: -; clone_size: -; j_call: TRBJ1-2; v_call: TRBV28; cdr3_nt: TGTGCCAGCAGTTTAGGGAGGGGGATTGGCTACACCTTC; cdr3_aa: CASSLGRGIGYTF
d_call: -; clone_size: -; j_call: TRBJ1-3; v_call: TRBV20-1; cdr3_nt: TGCAGTGCTAGTCAGGCAGTCTCTGGAAACACCATATATTTT; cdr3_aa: CSASQAVSGNTIYF
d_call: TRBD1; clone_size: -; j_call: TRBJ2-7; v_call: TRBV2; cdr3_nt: TGTGCCAGCCGGACAGGACCCTACGAGCAGTACTTC; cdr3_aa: CASRTGPYEQYF
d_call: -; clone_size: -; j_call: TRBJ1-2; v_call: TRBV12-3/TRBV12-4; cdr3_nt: TGTGCCAGCAGTTTGCGGCAGCGAGGCTACACCTTC; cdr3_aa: CASSLRQRGYTF
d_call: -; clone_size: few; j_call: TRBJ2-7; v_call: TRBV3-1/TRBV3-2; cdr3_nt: TGTGCCAGCAGGAGGACAGAGTCCTACGAGCAGTACTTC; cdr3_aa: CASRRTESYEQYF
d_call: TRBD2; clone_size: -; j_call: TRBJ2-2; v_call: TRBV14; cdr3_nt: TGTGCCAGCAGCCGAATTCTTAGCGGGGCCGGGGAGCTGTTTTTT; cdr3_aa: CASSRILSGAGELFF